The following is a TCR beta chain sequence with its context. Its antigen has not been determined. No clone much larger than this one lies a single base away; base qualities are absent. At the junction V is shortened by 3 bases and J by 8 bases; bases outside the gene matches: 14. The CDR3 starts with the cysteine, ends with the phenylalanine, and has 18 residues. Only the CDR3 DNA stays, 54 bases, in frame from base 1. From the germline V gene, CDR1 is MDHEN and CDR2 is SYDVKM. This sample stems from a study of cytomegalovirus exposure and HLA in healthy donors (TCRdb year 2017). At the level of the whole study: In an earlier analysis of around 540 of the donors, around 290 Gb of sequence data and roughly 100 million unique TCR beta sequences from about 180 million T cells were reported. An early release that covered several hundred HLA-typed donors contained about 300 gigabases of sequencing data and some 87 million unique TCR sequences. The genetic ancestry cluster associated with self-reported Caucasian donors included roughly 84% of the 398 genotyped donors. The study aimed to test whether cataloging public T cell receptors could reveal signatures of past pathogen exposure. Using immunosequencing, the study profiled T cell repertoires from 640 or so subjects and related those repertoires to cytomegalovirus serostatus. Along with the roughly 670-subject first cohort, a separate validation cohort of over 90 different subjects was used. To predict cytomegalovirus infection status, the study combined high-throughput TCR immunosequencing, statistical association of individual TCRs with disease status, and machine learning. In a later analysis, previously published TCR beta repertoires from 670 or so donors were re-analyzed and high-resolution HLA genotyping was added so that TCR occurrence patterns could be studied. Rather than drawing on any new phenotypic data, the later analysis identified candidate immune exposures from TCR beta sequences and the way those sequences occurred across donors. To decide whether each TCR beta V gene segment behaved as functional or pseudogenic, an earlier analysis of some 580 of the donors relied on high-throughput TCR beta sequencing. Alongside the repertoire data, information on donor age, sex, ethnicity and CMV serostatus was compiled. In a later genetic analysis, genome-wide SNP genotypes for about 65% of the roughly 670 donors were used, and that subset was treated as a discovery cohort. Every discovery cohort repertoire had been produced on one sequencing platform. HLA typing included class I and class II loci at four-digit resolution. Typing coverage differed by locus: A, B, C, DRB1 and DQB1 were typed in about 629-640 donors, DQA1 in roughly 500, DPA1 in around 610, and DPB1 in just under 490. Roughly five DR-DQ haplotypes were treated as single units for association and clustering because of strong linkage in the cohort. Among 398 genotyped donors of the cohort, an average of roughly 240,000 unique TCR beta nucleotide sequences were sequenced per donor, about a sixth of them non-productive. What the study reported, not specific to this receptor: In a later analysis, HLA-associated TCR beta chains showed more clonal expansion and lower generation probabilities than non-associated chains that were equally common. A further reported finding was that TCR beta sequences accurately predicted the HLA-A and HLA-B alleles for most subjects in the first cohort. For the cohort, immune exposure information was limited to CMV serostatus. An earlier analysis of approximately 570 of the donors showed that most TCR beta V segments appeared in productive rearrangements either about 87% or about 30% of the time, which broadly matched IMGT annotations. Only TCR beta chains were sequenced in this cohort, and the absence of alpha or paired-chain data limited detectable features. In a later genetic analysis, a missense DCLRE1C variant was associated with V-gene and J-gene trimming of TCR beta chains, and the association was replicated in an independent cohort. The 87-base-pair reads could not distinguish some IMGT-functional V segments, including TRBV6-2 and TRBV6-3, so those segments were excluded. The study gave a list of about 150 TCR beta chains associated with cytomegalovirus. According to a later analysis, parvovirus B19, influenza, CMV and Epstein-Barr virus appeared linked to several top co-occurrence clusters. Presence/absence analyses assumed roughly uniform sequencing depth across donors, an assumption that may not hold. It was suggested by the authors that the approach could potentially be generalized to other disease states and immunological phenotypes. According to a later analysis, most CMV-associated TCR beta chains appeared to be HLA-restricted, and the HLA associations seemed to be driven largely by CMV exposure. A cluster of highly shared sequence variants was judged likely to be a technical artifact of the sequencing pipeline. A later genetic analysis reported fewer N-insertions in productive TCRs among donors in an Asian-associated ancestry cluster than the roughly 700-donor mean. Linkage disequilibrium might explain the correlated functional status among segregating V segments, but an unknown experimental factor could not be excluded. Roughly 17 rarely observed V segments, including chromosome 9 orphons, were excluded from the earlier analysis of a few hundred of the donors because counts were too low. Most TCR sequences were seen in very few donors, while some public TCRs were found in many individuals. Because HLA typing was unavailable for some donors at each locus, only the typed subset was used in association tests. In a later analysis, the rate of TCR association differed among HLA loci, with DRB1 alleles having the most associated TCRs and HLA-C alleles having the fewest. Three of the identified cytomegalovirus-associated TCR beta chains were confirmed in vitro to be specific for cytomegalovirus antigens. Strong co-occurrence of HLA alleles, especially DR and DQ, made assigning TCR associations to individual alleles difficult. The classifier was reported to diagnose cytomegalovirus status with high specificity and sensitivity in both the original cohort and the validation cohort. A later analysis associated about 18,000 TCR beta sequences with specific HLA alleles at a false discovery rate of 0.05.

The cohort consisted of approximately 690 healthy bone marrow donors. At the time of sampling, all cohort members were nominally healthy, though unrecorded immune exposures were likely present. The donor was CMV seropositive and belonged to the group of 250 to 300 seropositive cohort members. A peripheral blood sample was collected from each donor, and TCR beta sequencing was performed on peripheral blood mononuclear cells. Genomic DNA extraction from the blood cell samples was performed with the Qiagen DNeasy Blood Extraction Kit. Receptors were amplified or captured by the immunoSEQ multiplex PCR assay. The multiplex PCR relied on a mix of 60 forward primers for TCR Vbeta segments and 13 reverse primers for TCR Jbeta segments. The CDR3 region of rearranged TCR beta genes was amplified from genomic DNA by a multiplex PCR assay. On the Illumina HiSeq System, the amplified TCR beta libraries were sequenced as 87-base-pair reads. Per the source publication's procedure: Across the 700 or so repertoires, a later analysis counted tens of millions of unique TCR beta chains, 9.5 million to 13 million of which were shared by at least two donors. To remove PCR and sequencing errors, raw reads were error-corrected and collapsed into unique sequences using a nearest-neighbor algorithm that merged closely related sequences. To assign V, D and J gene segments, CDR3 sequences were aligned to IMGT reference sequences. For a sequence to be retained, at least a six-nucleotide match to both a V gene segment and a J gene segment was required. A rearrangement counted as productive if the CDR3 had no stop codons and remained in frame with V and J, and every other rearrangement counted as non-productive. CDR3 was defined according to IMGT convention as the region running from the second conserved V-encoded cysteine to the conserved J-encoded phenylalanine. The earlier analysis of about 500 of the donors excluded sequences that lacked an unambiguous match to a single V gene segment. In an earlier analysis of around 590 of the donors, a V segment was called functional when productive rearrangements were above 56.7%, and segregating when the standard deviation between donors exceeded 5%. A statistical classification framework was built to diagnose cytomegalovirus status from the catalog of TCR beta chain sequences. In a later analysis, V and J genes were assigned by comparing TCR nucleotide sequences against IMGT/GENE-DB human TR gene sequences. A later analysis assigned CDR3 sequences and most-parsimonious VDJ recombination scenarios with the TCRdist pipeline. In a later analysis, every TCR beta chain was defined by the combination of its CDR3 amino acid sequence and its V-gene family, and reads without a unique V-gene family were dropped. As a way to deal with suspected cross-contamination and a sequencing artifact, a later analysis dropped over 550 nucleotide sequences that were highly shared and had low generation probability. For each public chain, a later analysis derived a clonal expansion index from normalized ranks of inferred template counts within each repertoire. A later analysis computed generation probabilities with a VDJ recombination model fitted to out-of-frame rearrangements, and checked the results against IGoR. Hypergeometric tests were used in a later analysis to score TCR-TCR, TCR-HLA and TCR-CMV co-occurrence, with a repertoire-size bias correction applied to the TCR pairs. False discovery rates were estimated in a later analysis by permuting HLA or CMV assignments 20 times. In a later analysis, co-occurring TCRs were grouped using DBSCAN, with TCRdist sequence similarity added in when clustering inside HLA-allele-positive subsets. For co-occurrence clustering, repertoires with fewer than 30,000 or more than 120,000 public chains were excluded, along with roughly five repertoires with anomalous nucleotide sharing. The source is immuneACCESS, and TCRdb retained only in-frame sequences with V and J called. Part of the clones is not carried over; for the studies checked, unresolved V genes explain less than half of this, and the remainder is unexplained. V, J and clone size reflect that table, while D and trimming were determined from the DNA. Present in this sample are about 210,000 clones, around 84% of which were seen just once. The top ten clonotypes cover about 3.5% of the sample.

The clonotype originates from a man between 35 and 55 years old in good health and CMV-seropositive. The chain links TRBV28 with TRBJ2-1, with 12 bases aligning to TRBD2. What was sequenced was PBMCs. The DNA sequence reads TGTGCCAGCAGTTTTAAACTAGCGGGGGGCCTCTCTAAGCATGAGCAGTTCTTC. Its product reads: CASSFKLAGGLSKHEQFF.